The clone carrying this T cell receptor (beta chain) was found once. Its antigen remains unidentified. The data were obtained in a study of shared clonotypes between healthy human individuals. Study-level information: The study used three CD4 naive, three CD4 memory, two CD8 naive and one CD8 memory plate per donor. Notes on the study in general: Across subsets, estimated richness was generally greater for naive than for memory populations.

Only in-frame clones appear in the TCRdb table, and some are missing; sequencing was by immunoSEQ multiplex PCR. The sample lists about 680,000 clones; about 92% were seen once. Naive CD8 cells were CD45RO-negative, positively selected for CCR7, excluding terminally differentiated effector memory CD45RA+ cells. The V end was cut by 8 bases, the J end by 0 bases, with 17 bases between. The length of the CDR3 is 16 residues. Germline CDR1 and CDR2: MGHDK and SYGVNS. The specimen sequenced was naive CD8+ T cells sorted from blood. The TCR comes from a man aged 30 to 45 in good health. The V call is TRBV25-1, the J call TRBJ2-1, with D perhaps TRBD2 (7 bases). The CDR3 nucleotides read TGTGCCAGCTCTCCCCTAGCGGACAGCTCCTACAATGAGCAGTTCTTC. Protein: CASSPLADSSYNEQFF.